The next 27 T cell receptor beta chains were all read from a single sample in a study of tumor-infiltrating lymphocytes in glioblastoma multiforme. Three nested ARM-PCR rounds with V-beta and C-beta primers built TCRB libraries. TCRdb ran MiXCR on the multiplex PCR reads and lists one entry per CDR3 protein. Found here are about 15,000 distinct CDR3 sequences, over 65% of them singletons; the top ten hold less than 45%. Sequenced sample: brain tumor tissue. These receptors were collected from a male donor with glioblastoma.

Of note for this clonotype: A junction end diverges from the germline sequence, so it may reflect a read error. The rearrangement uses TRBV29-1 and TRBJ2-1, with 7 bases fitting TRBD2. Germline V gene lookup returns CDR1 SQVTM and CDR2 ANQGSEA. This CDR3 contains 16 residues. The DNA for the CDR3 is TGCAGCGTTGAAGATCCGGGGAGGGCCACCTACAAAGAGCAGTTCTTC. This encodes CSVEDPGRATYKEQFF.

The J gene is TRBJ2-2, the V gene TRBV11-3; 7 bases line up with TRBD2. This CDR3 contains 16 residues. J gave up 1 base and V 4 bases, and 6 bases lay outside the gene matches. CDR1 and CDR2 (germline): SGHNT, YENEEA. This CDR3 reads CASSSWASGNTGELFF. The CDR3 coding sequence is TGTGCCAGCAGCTCGTGGGCTAGCGGGAACACCGGGGAGCTGTTTTTT.

This clonotype appeared many times. V is TRBV11-1 and J is TRBJ2-1, with D perhaps TRBD1 (6 bases). Looked up from germline, CDR1 is SGHAT and CDR2 is FQDESV (reference sequence). Trimming stripped 7 bases from V and 5 bases from J, with 15 bases between. This CDR3 comprises 14 residues. CDR3 DNA: TGTGCCAGCAAGCGAGGACAGTACGACAATGAGCAGTTCTTC. It encodes CASKRGQYDNEQFF.

The CDR3 DNA follows: TGCAGCGTTGAGATTCGACAGGGGAACACCGGGGAGCTGTTTTTT. It yields the protein CSVEIRQGNTGELFF. This chain joins TRBV29-1 and TRBJ2-2; 7 bases align to TRBD1. Germline V lookup: CDR1 SQVTM, CDR2 ANQGSEA. The CDR3 is 15 amino acids. After removal of 3 bases from V and 1 base from J, the junction contained 5 bases not matched to a gene.

As regards this clonotype: Relative to the germline gene, one junction end is altered; a read error may explain this. The V and J genes are TRBV7-3 and TRBJ2-2; D not resolved. From germline, CDR1 is SGHTA and CDR2 FQGTGA. The CDR3 sequence is 12 residues long. The CDR3 bases are TGCGCCAGCAGCATTATGAACGGGGAGCTGTTTTTT. Translated: CASSIMNGELFF.

V usage is TRBV4-3 and J usage is TRBJ2-2; the D gene could be TRBD1 or TRBD2 (6 bases each). The V and J ends lost 1 base and 6 bases respectively, with 12 bases between them. The length of the CDR3 is 15 residues. In germline, CDR1 is LGHNA, CDR2 YSLEER. CDR3 in DNA: TGCGCCAGCAGCCAAGTGGGGGGCTCGGCCGGGGAGCTGTTTTTT. Protein: CASSQVGGSAGELFF.

With respect to this clonotype: The junction departs from the called germline gene at one end, perhaps through a read error. The chain recombines TRBV20-1 with TRBJ2-1; perhaps D is TRBD1 or TRBD2 (5 bases each). Germline lookup yields CDR1 DFQATT and CDR2 SNEGSKA (reference sequence). The CDR3 runs 13 residues. For the CDR3, the DNA is TGCAGTACTAGACCGACAGCCTACAATGAGCAGTTCTTC. This sequence encodes CSTRPTAYNEQFF.

This clonotype was observed at least ten times. This sequence may be a read error, since a much larger clone differs from it by one base. V gene TRBV5-4 combines with J gene TRBJ1-1; D is uncertain. This CDR3 spans 15 amino acids. Germline V CDR1 and CDR2: SGHNT, YYREEE (reference sequence). Between the trimmed V and J ends, which lost 0 bases and 3 bases, there was a span of 12 bases. The CDR3 region has the DNA TGTGCCAGCAGCTTGGATCCCGGGTTGGACACTGAAGCTTTCTTT. Encoded protein: CASSLDPGLDTEAFF.

This clonotype is judged hyperexpanded. The genes are TRBV29-1 and TRBJ1-6, with 7 bases matching TRBD1. Germline V gene lookup returns CDR1 SQVTM and CDR2 ANQGSEA. The CDR3 is 13 residues long. With 4 bases clipped from V and 10 bases from J, the junction kept 7 bases outside the gene matches. CDR3 in amino acids: CSVARDRESPLHF. CDR3 nucleotide sequence: TGCAGCGTTGCCAGGGACAGAGAATCACCCCTCCACTTT.

A remark on this clonotype: One junction end disagrees with the germline gene, perhaps due to a read error. V usage is TRBV6-1 and J usage is TRBJ2-1; D call uncertain. This CDR3 has 15 residues. Germline V CDR1 and CDR2: MNHNS, SASEGT. The CDR3 DNA is TGTGCGAGCAGTGGAGAAGTAGTAGCATACAATGAGCAGTTCTTC. It codes for CASSGEVVAYNEQFF.

The rearrangement links TRBV10-3 to TRBJ1-2; unclear D gene. The germline V and J ends were trimmed by 2 bases and 4 bases, with 5 bases remaining between them. The CDR3 is made up of 12 amino acids. CDR1 and CDR2 from the germline V gene are ENHRY and SYGVKD. For the CDR3, the DNA is TGTGCCATCAGTGAGGACGGCTATGGCTACACCTTC. Amino acids: CAISEDGYGYTF.

The V call is TRBV20-1, the J call TRBJ2-7; 11 nucleotides line up with TRBD2. CDR1 and CDR2 from the germline V gene are DFQATT and SNEGSKA (reference sequence). Trimming at V came to 7 bases and at J to 5 bases, leaving 10 bases not matched to a gene. The CDR3 runs to 14 residues. The CDR3 coding sequence is TGCAGTGTTAAGGCACTAGCGGGAGTCCACGAGCAGTACTTC. Its translation: CSVKALAGVHEQYF.

Details on this clonotype: A much larger clone lies a single base off, so this may be a read error. V is TRBV11-2 and J is TRBJ2-7, with 9 bases aligning to TRBD2. The germline CDR1 and CDR2 sequences are SGHAT and FQNNGV. The CDR3 spans 14 residues. The CDR3 is CANSLTSGPYEQYF. The CDR3 nucleotides are TGTGCCAACAGCTTAACTAGCGGGCCCTACGAGCAGTACTTC. Together with reference TRBV11-2 and TRBJ2-7, the CDR3 gives the full variable domain: EAGVAQSPRYKIIEKRQSVAFWCNPISGHATLYWYQQILGQGPKLLIQFQNNGVVDDSQLPKDRFSAERLKGVDSTLKIQPAKLEDSAVYLCANSLTSGPYEQYFGPGTRLTVT.

As for this clonotype: This may come from a read error, since a much larger clone is one base off. The rearrangement uses TRBV11-1 and TRBJ2-6; D remains ambiguous. The CDR3 consists of 15 residues. Germline lookup yields CDR1 SGHAT and CDR2 FQDESV (reference sequence). CDR3 region: CASSFVTFGTNVLTF. DNA of the CDR3: TGTGCCAGCAGCTTTGTAACGTTTGGGACCAACGTCCTGACTTTC. The whole variable domain, filled in from reference TRBV11-1 and TRBJ2-6, reads EAEVAQSPRYKITEKSQAVAFWCDPISGHATLYWYRQILGQGPELLVQFQDESVVDDSQLPKDRFSAERLKGVDSTLKIQPAELGDSAMYLCASSFVTFGTNVLTFGAGSRLTVL.

For this clonotype: A junction boundary mismatches the germline segment, possibly from a read error. V usage is TRBV11-2 and J usage is TRBJ2-1; a possible D gene is TRBD1 (5 bases). CDR1 and CDR2 from the germline V gene are SGHAT and FQNNGV. The CDR3 runs 16 residues. The CDR3 nucleotides read TGTGCCAGCAGCTTAGTTAGGGGTTCCGCCTACAATGAACAGTTCTTC. It codes for CASSLVRGSAYNEQFF.

This clonotype occurred once. An end of the junction differs from the germline gene, which may be a read error. The chain has TRBV11-1 and TRBJ2-1, with D possibly TRBD2 on 7 matching bases. Germline V gene sequence: CDR1 SGHAT, CDR2 FQDESV (reference sequence). The CDR3 is 13 amino acids. The CDR3 nucleotides are TGTGTCAGCAGCTCGAGAGGGGGGGGTGAGCAGTTCTTC. Translated, it gives CVSSSRGGGEQFF.

A note on this clonotype: At one of its ends the junction is not consistent with the germline gene, which may arise from a read error. The V and J genes are TRBV12-3 or TRBV12-4 and TRBJ1-6, with D uncertain. This CDR3 comprises 13 residues. The CDR3: CVSSPFRRSSPHF. The DNA for the CDR3 is TGTGTCAGCAGCCCCTTCAGGAGGTCATCTCCCCACTTT.

Worth noting for this clonotype: The germline gene is not matched at one end of the junction; a read error may be the cause. The rearrangement links TRBV11-2 to TRBJ2-7; TRBD1 agrees at 11 bases. Germline loops: CDR1 SGHAT, CDR2 FQNNGV. The CDR3 has 16 residues. The CDR3, as DNA: TGTGCCAGCAGCTGGGACAGGGGGACCTCTACCTACGGGCAGCACTTC. Translation gives CASSWDRGTSTYGQHF.

V and J are TRBV28 and TRBJ2-7; D assignment may be TRBD1 or TRBD2 (5 bases each). The CDR3 is made up of 13 amino acids. V was clipped by 6 bases and J by 2 bases, with 11 bases between them. Germline V CDR1 and CDR2: MDHEN, SYDVKM. CDR3 DNA sequence: TGTGCCAGCAGGGGGGTCCACGCCTACGAGCAGTACTTC. This codes for CASRGVHAYEQYF.

This clonotype is categorized as large (0.1 to 1%). The chain couples TRBV11-2 to TRBJ2-7; 8 positions agree with TRBD2. With V trimmed by 10 bases and J by 0 bases, 14 bases remained unmatched. Germline loops: CDR1 SGHAT, CDR2 FQNNGV. The CDR3 loop spans 16 amino acids. This chain's CDR3 is CATSTNLAGNSYEQYF. In DNA, the CDR3 is TGTGCCACGTCGACGAATTTAGCGGGAAACTCCTACGAGCAGTACTTC.

On this clonotype itself: The junction differs from germline at one of its ends, possibly a read error. The chain couples TRBV5-1 to TRBJ2-3, with a possible D match to TRBD2 (5 bases). CDR3 length equals 14 residues. Germline V gives CDR1 SGHRS, CDR2 YFSETQ. CDR3: CASSFTSVGDMQYF. DNA of the CDR3: TGCGCCAGCAGCTTCACTAGTGTCGGAGATATGCAGTATTTT.

Only one count was recorded for this clonotype. The CDR3 here is CASSLATAGEQYF. The CDR3 DNA reads as TGTGCCAGCAGCTTAGCTACAGCCGGCGAGCAGTACTTC. V and J are TRBV11-2 and TRBJ2-7; D ambiguous. The CDR3 loop spans 13 amino acids. Germline V gene lookup returns CDR1 SGHAT and CDR2 FQNNGV. The V and J ends lost 1 base and 6 bases respectively, with 10 bases between them. Variable domain in full (rest from reference TRBV11-2 and TRBJ2-7): EAGVAQSPRYKIIEKRQSVAFWCNPISGHATLYWYQQILGQGPKLLIQFQNNGVVDDSQLPKDRFSAERLKGVDSTLKIQPAKLEDSAVYLCASSLATAGEQYFGPGTRLTVT.

The chain joins TRBV4-2 to TRBJ2-3; D gene unclear. The V and J ends lost 1 base and 0 bases respectively, with 11 bases between them. CDR3 length: 16 residues. Germline CDR1 reads LGHNA; CDR2 reads YNFKEQ. In DNA, the CDR3 is TGTGCCAGCAGCCAAGCTTTGGCGGCTAGCACAGATACGCAGTATTTT. Translation gives CASSQALAASTDTQYF.

Only one count was recorded for this clonotype. Mismatch with germline at one junction end may stem from a read error. V and J are TRBV11-2 and TRBJ2-2; D is possibly TRBD1 (5 bases). The CDR3 contains 17 residues. Germline V gene data show CDR1 as SGHAT and CDR2 as FQNNGV. CDR3 protein: CASSLMVQGQNTVELFF. In DNA form, the CDR3 reads TGTGCCAGCAGCTTGATGGTTCAGGGTCAGAACACCGTGGAGCTGTTTTTT.

This clonotype was detected once. At one of its ends the junction is not consistent with the germline gene, which may arise from a read error. The rearrangement links TRBV11-3 to TRBJ2-1, with D perhaps matching TRBD2 (5 bases). The CDR3 loop spans 15 amino acids. From germline, CDR1 is SGHNT and CDR2 YENEEA. This CDR3 is CASSGSTPAYNEQFF. CDR3 nucleotides: TGTGCTAGCAGCGGCTCGACTCCGGCCTACAATGAGCAGTTCTTC. Looking up the rest from reference TRBV11-3 and TRBJ2-1 gives the full variable domain: EAGVVQSPRYKIIEKKQPVAFWCNPISGHNTLYWYLQNLGQGPELLIRYENEEAVDDSQLPKDRFSAERLKGVDSTLKIQPAELGDSAVYLCASSGSTPAYNEQFFGPGTRLTVL.

This clonotype has ten or more counts. J is TRBJ1-1 and V is TRBV7-9; D perhaps matches TRBD1 (5 bases). The V end lost 1 base, the J end lost 0 bases, and 12 bases lay between the germline ends. The CDR3 length is 16 residues. CDR1 and CDR2 from the germline V gene are SEHNR and FQNEAQ (reference sequence). The CDR3 DNA sequence: TGTGCCAGCAGCTTAGAACAGGAACCCCTGAACACTGAAGCTTTCTTT. As protein: CASSLEQEPLNTEAFF.

V gene TRBV11-1 combines with J gene TRBJ2-2; D is perhaps TRBD1 or TRBD2 (5 bases each). V lost 5 bases and J lost 3, with 16 bases in between. The germline CDR1 and CDR2 sequences are SGHAT and FQDESV (reference sequence). This CDR3 region has 16 residues. CDR3 coding DNA: TGTGCCAGCAGCCAAGGGGCCTTCGGGGACACCGGGGAGCTGTTTTTT. This sequence encodes CASSQGAFGDTGELFF.